This T cell receptor (beta chain) comes out of a study of cytomegalovirus exposure and HLA in healthy donors. As for this clone: Its matching antigen is unknown.

Sequencing used immunoSEQ multiplex PCR; TCRdb keeps in-frame clones, though not all of them. The table records 60,000 to 90,000 clones, around 94% of them present only once. The V gene's germline CDR1 is LNHNV and CDR2 YYDKDF (reference sequence). The length of the CDR3 is 15 residues. Trimming stripped 0 bases from V and 5 bases from J, with 13 bases between. Findings and caveats of the study: Cytomegalovirus association was assigned to more than 150 TCR beta chains.

V usage is TRBV15 and J usage is TRBJ2-5; TRBD1 might be the D (5 bases). The sequenced sample consisted of PBMCs. This TCR came from a woman between 18 and 30 years old in good health and CMV-seronegative. CDR3: CATSREGRSGETQYF. CDR3 coding DNA: TGTGCCACCAGCAGAGAGGGGCGGTCTGGCGAGACCCAGTACTTC. Together with reference TRBV15 and TRBJ2-5, the CDR3 gives the full variable domain: DAMVIQNPRYQVTQFGKPVTLSCSQTLNHNVMYWYQQKSSQAPKLLFHYYDKDFNNEADTPDNFQSRRPNTSFCFLDIRSPGLGDTAMYLCATSREGRSGETQYFGPGTRLLVL.